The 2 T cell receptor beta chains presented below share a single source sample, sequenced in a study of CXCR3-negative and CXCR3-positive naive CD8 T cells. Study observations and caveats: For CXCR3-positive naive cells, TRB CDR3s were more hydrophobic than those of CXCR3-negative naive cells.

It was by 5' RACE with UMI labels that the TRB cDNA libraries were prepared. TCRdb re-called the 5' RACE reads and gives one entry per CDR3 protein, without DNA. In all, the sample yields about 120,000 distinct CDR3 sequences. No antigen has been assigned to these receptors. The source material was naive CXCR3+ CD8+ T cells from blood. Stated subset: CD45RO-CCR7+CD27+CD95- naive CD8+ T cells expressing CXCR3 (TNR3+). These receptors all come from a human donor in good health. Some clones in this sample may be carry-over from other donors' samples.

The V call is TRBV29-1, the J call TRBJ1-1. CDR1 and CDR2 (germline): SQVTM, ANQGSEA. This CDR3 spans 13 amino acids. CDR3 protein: CSVPEDLNTEAFF.

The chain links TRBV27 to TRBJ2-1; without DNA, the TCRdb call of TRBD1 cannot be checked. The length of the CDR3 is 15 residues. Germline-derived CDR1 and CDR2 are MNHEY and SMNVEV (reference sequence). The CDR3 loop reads CASIPGQGYLDEQFF.